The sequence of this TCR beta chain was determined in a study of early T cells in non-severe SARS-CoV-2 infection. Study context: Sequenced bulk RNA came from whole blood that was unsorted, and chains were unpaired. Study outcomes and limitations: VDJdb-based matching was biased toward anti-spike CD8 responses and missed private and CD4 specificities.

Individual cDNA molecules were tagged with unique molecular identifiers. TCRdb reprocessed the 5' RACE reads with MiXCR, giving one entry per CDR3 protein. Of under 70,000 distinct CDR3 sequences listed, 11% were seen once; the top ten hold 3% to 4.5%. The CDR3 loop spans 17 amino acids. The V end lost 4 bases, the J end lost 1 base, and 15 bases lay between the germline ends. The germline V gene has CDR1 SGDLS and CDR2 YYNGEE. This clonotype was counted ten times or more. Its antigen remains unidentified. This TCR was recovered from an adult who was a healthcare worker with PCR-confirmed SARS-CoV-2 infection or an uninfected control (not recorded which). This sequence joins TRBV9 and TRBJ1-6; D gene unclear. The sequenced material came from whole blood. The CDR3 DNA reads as TGTGCCAGCAGCACGGACCCCACGCCATCCTATAATTCACCCCTCCACTTT. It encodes CASSTDPTPSYNSPLHF. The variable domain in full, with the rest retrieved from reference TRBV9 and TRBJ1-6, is DSGVTQTPKHLITATGQRVTLRCSPRSGDLSVYWYQQSLDQGLQFLIQYYNGEERAKGNILERFSAQQFPDLHSELNLSSLELGDSALYFCASSTDPTPSYNSPLHFGNGTRLTVT.